A single sample is the source of the 13 T cell receptor beta chains below, sequenced in a study of T-cell memory formation after mild COVID-19. TCRdb reanalysed the 5' RACE reads using MiXCR and keeps one entry per CDR3 protein. The sample contains around 470,000 distinct CDR3 sequences, around 20% of which appear only once. Input material: PBMCs or a T cell subset sorted from them (not recorded which). Every receptor here comes from an adult woman who had mild COVID-19 (a few samples of this study predate the infection). Cell type and time point are not known.

V and J are TRBV2 and TRBJ2-1; tentative D call: TRBD2 (5 bases). Trimming removed 6 bases at V and 7 bases at J, with 22 bases between. CDR1 is SNHLY and CDR2 is FYNNEI in the germline V gene. CDR3 length equals 16 residues. The CDR3, as DNA: TGTGCCAGCAGCCCGAATGGTCTACTCCCGGGGAATGAGCAGTTCTTC. Translated, it gives CASSPNGLLPGNEQFF.

This clonotype was detected a few times. V gene TRBV24-1 combines with J gene TRBJ2-3, with 9 bases fitting TRBD2. CDR1 KGHDR and CDR2 SFDVKD come from the germline V gene. Trimming took 1 base from V and 4 from J; bases not matched to a gene: 11. There are 18 residues in the CDR3. CDR3 bases: TGTGCCACCAGTGATTTCAGAGCGGGAGGAGAGGAAGCAGATACGCAGTATTTT. This codes for CATSDFRAGGEEADTQYF.

The chain recombines TRBV5-6 with TRBJ2-7, with 7 bases matching TRBD2. The ends lost 6 bases at V and 4 bases at J; junction bases unmatched: 10. Germline CDR1 SGHDT, CDR2 YYEEEE. This CDR3 has 14 amino acids. The CDR3 is CASIPGLSIYEQYF. The CDR3 DNA follows: TGTGCCAGCATTCCGGGACTATCTATTTACGAGCAGTACTTC.

The chain uses TRBV3-1 and TRBJ1-2, with D perhaps matching TRBD1 (5 bases). Trimming removed 1 base at V and 6 bases at J, with 18 bases between. The CDR3 runs 16 residues. Germline V gene sequence: CDR1 LGHDT, CDR2 YNNKEL (reference sequence). As DNA, the CDR3 is TGTGCCAGCAGCCAAGCGTCAGTTAGGGGATCCAATGGCTACACCTTC. Translation: CASSQASVRGSNGYTF.

V and J are TRBV24-1 and TRBJ2-2; no definite D call. CDR3 size: 12 residues. Looked up from germline, CDR1 is KGHDR and CDR2 is SFDVKD. Between the trimmed V and J ends, which lost 8 bases and 7 bases, there was a span of 10 bases. The chain's CDR3 is CATNKEVGELFF. CDR3 nucleotides: TGTGCCACCAACAAGGAAGTCGGGGAGCTGTTTTTT.

V usage is TRBV12-3 or TRBV12-4 and J usage is TRBJ1-5; 9 bases fit TRBD1. The J segment lost 6 bases and the V segment lost 5 bases, leaving 17 bases of the junction unmatched. The CDR3 is 18 residues long. CDR3 in DNA: TGTGCCAGCAGTCCCCGGCGTACCGGGACAGGGTTCGGTCAGCCCCAGCATTTT. This sequence encodes CASSPRRTGTGFGQPQHF.

J is TRBJ2-2 and V is TRBV5-1, with unresolved D. Trimming removed 3 bases from V and 4 bases from J, with 7 bases in between. The CDR3 totals 13 residues. Germline V gene data show CDR1 as SGHRS and CDR2 as YFSETQ. The CDR3 coding sequence is TGCGCCAGCAGCTATTCCCGCACCGGGGAGCTGTTTTTT. This encodes CASSYSRTGELFF.

The V call is TRBV12-3 or TRBV12-4, the J call TRBJ2-7; a possible D gene is TRBD1 (5 bases). The germline V and J ends were trimmed by 7 bases and 4 bases, with 14 bases remaining between them. The CDR3 runs to 13 residues. The CDR3, as DNA: TGTGCCAGCACCATCACAGGCGGTTACGAGCAGTACTTC. It specifies CASTITGGYEQYF.

The chain is built from TRBV29-1 and TRBJ1-3, with D possibly matching TRBD1 (5 bases). Deletions cut 3 bases from V and 2 bases from J, with 14 bases between. Germline V gives CDR1 SQVTM, CDR2 ANQGSEA. The CDR3 totals 15 residues. CDR3 bases: TGCAGCGTTGAGGGCAGGGAGGGTCCTGGAAACACCATATATTTT. It translates to CSVEGREGPGNTIYF.

The CDR3 coding sequence is TGTGCCAGCAGCCCAGGACAGGGCCCCGGGGGCTACACCTTC. Amino acids: CASSPGQGPGGYTF. V gene TRBV7-9 combines with J gene TRBJ1-2; TRBD1 aligns across 8 bases. There are 14 residues in the CDR3. With 5 bases clipped from V and 8 bases from J, the junction kept 10 bases outside the gene matches. The germline V gene has CDR1 SEHNR and CDR2 FQNEAQ (reference sequence).

This clonotype was counted only a few times. This rearrangement joins TRBV29-1 to TRBJ2-7; the D is unclear. This CDR3 spans 11 amino acids. Germline V lookup: CDR1 SQVTM, CDR2 ANQGSEA. The V and J ends lost 6 bases and 0 bases respectively, with 6 bases between them. CDR3 nucleotide sequence: TGCAGCGTCACCAACTCCTACGAGCAGTACTTC. This translates into CSVTNSYEQYF.

This clonotype turned up a few times. This chain connects TRBV29-1 to TRBJ2-7, with TRBD2 matching 9 bases. In germline, CDR1 is SQVTM, CDR2 ANQGSEA. The CDR3 length is 14 residues. V lost 4 bases and J lost 4; bases outside the gene matches: 8. The CDR3 region has the DNA TGCAGCGTTGGCAAGACTAGCGGAGAATACGAGCAGTACTTC. Its translation: CSVGKTSGEYEQYF.

V usage is TRBV20-1 and J usage is TRBJ1-6; D may be TRBD1 (6 bases). The CDR3 runs 17 residues. The germline V and J ends were trimmed by 0 bases and 0 bases, with 12 bases remaining between them. Germline CDR1 is DFQATT and CDR2 is SNEGSKA (reference sequence). The CDR3 nucleotides read TGCAGTGCTAGAGATCGACAGGAGAGCTCCTATAATTCACCCCTCCACTTT. Translating it yields CSARDRQESSYNSPLHF.